These T cell receptor beta chains were read from a single sample in a study of blood T cells in healthy people across ages. TCRdb independently ran MiXCR on the 5' RACE reads; one entry per CDR3 protein. The table includes 700,000 to 900,000 distinct CDR3 sequences, around a quarter detected once. The data were also submitted as part of a second study, on T cells of mothers and their children.

The sample comprised blood. These receptors originate from a boy younger than 18 in good health. Each CDR3 is given with its conserved first and last residue. The order of the fields is J gene, clone size, V gene, D gene, CDR3 length, CDR3 protein, CDR3 DNA. The D gene is left open where the match is weak. Only part of the rows carry a size: once, few, many, or a class if the clone is expanded.

J gene: TRBJ2-6; clone size: .; V gene: TRBV20-1; D gene: .; CDR3 length: 15; CDR3 protein: CSARDMTTGANVLTF; CDR3 DNA: TGCAGTGCTAGAGACATGACTACTGGGGCCAACGTCCTGACTTTC
J gene: TRBJ2-3; clone size: .; V gene: TRBV19; D gene: .; CDR3 length: 14; CDR3 protein: CATEGQGFTDTQYF; CDR3 DNA: TGTGCCACCGAGGGTCAGGGATTCACAGATACGCAGTATTTT
J gene: TRBJ1-2; clone size: .; V gene: TRBV29-1; D gene: .; CDR3 length: 13; CDR3 protein: CSVAGGRSYGYTF; CDR3 DNA: TGCAGCGTTGCCGGGGGGCGCAGCTATGGCTACACCTTC
J gene: TRBJ1-3; clone size: few; V gene: TRBV4-2; D gene: TRBD1; CDR3 length: 15; CDR3 protein: CASSQDGTVRNTIYF; CDR3 DNA: TGTGCCAGCAGCCAGGACGGGACAGTAAGAAACACCATATATTTT
J gene: TRBJ2-7; clone size: .; V gene: TRBV6-6; D gene: TRBD2; CDR3 length: 16; CDR3 protein: CASSYSGTSGVAEQYF; CDR3 DNA: TGTGCCAGCAGTTACTCCGGGACTAGCGGGGTTGCCGAGCAGTACTTC
J gene: TRBJ2-7; clone size: .; V gene: TRBV14; D gene: TRBD2; CDR3 length: 16; CDR3 protein: CASSQDILAGIYEQYF; CDR3 DNA: TGTGCCAGCAGCCAAGACATCCTAGCGGGGATCTACGAGCAGTACTTC
J gene: TRBJ2-1; clone size: .; V gene: TRBV11-1; D gene: TRBD1; CDR3 length: 16; CDR3 protein: CASSDGRGLIGNEQFF; CDR3 DNA: TGTGCCAGCAGCGATGGCAGGGGGTTAATTGGAAATGAGCAGTTCTTC
J gene: TRBJ1-1; clone size: few; V gene: TRBV12-3/TRBV12-4; D gene: .; CDR3 length: 12; CDR3 protein: CASRLHGTEAFF; CDR3 DNA: TGTGCCAGCAGATTACACGGAACTGAAGCTTTCTTT
J gene: TRBJ2-4; clone size: few; V gene: TRBV2; D gene: .; CDR3 length: 13; CDR3 protein: CASHRDSKNIQYF; CDR3 DNA: TGTGCCAGCCACAGGGATTCCAAAAACATTCAGTACTTC
J gene: TRBJ2-7; clone size: few; V gene: TRBV10-3; D gene: TRBD2; CDR3 length: 18; CDR3 protein: CAISESSSERGWIEEQYF; CDR3 DNA: TGTGCCATCAGTGAGTCGAGTTCGGAGCGGGGGTGGATTGAAGAGCAGTACTTC
J gene: TRBJ2-2; clone size: .; V gene: TRBV7-3; D gene: .; CDR3 length: 17; CDR3 protein: CASSLTRVIGGTGELFF; CDR3 DNA: TGTGCCAGCAGCTTAACCCGGGTTATCGGGGGCACCGGGGAGCTGTTTTTT
J gene: TRBJ1-4; clone size: .; V gene: TRBV2; D gene: .; CDR3 length: 13; CDR3 protein: CASSAWVNEKLFF; CDR3 DNA: TGTGCCAGCAGTGCCTGGGTTAATGAAAAACTGTTTTTT
J gene: TRBJ1-5; clone size: .; V gene: TRBV29-1; D gene: TRBD1; CDR3 length: 12; CDR3 protein: CSVAGGGQPQHF; CDR3 DNA: TGCAGCGTTGCAGGGGGGGGTCAGCCCCAGCATTTT
J gene: TRBJ2-3; clone size: .; V gene: TRBV7-3; D gene: .; CDR3 length: 13; CDR3 protein: CASSLLERHTQYF; CDR3 DNA: TGTGCCAGCAGCTTATTAGAGCGACATACGCAGTATTTT
J gene: TRBJ2-4; clone size: .; V gene: TRBV5-4; D gene: TRBD1; CDR3 length: 20; CDR3 protein: CASSLRQTGARSLAKNIQYF; CDR3 DNA: TGTGCCAGCAGCTTAAGACAGACAGGGGCCCGGAGCCTAGCCAAAAACATTCAGTACTTC
J gene: TRBJ2-2; clone size: few; V gene: TRBV9; D gene: .; CDR3 length: 17; CDR3 protein: CASSVPRTSANTGELFF; CDR3 DNA: TGTGCCAGCAGCGTTCCCAGGACCAGCGCGAACACCGGGGAGCTGTTTTTT
J gene: TRBJ2-4; clone size: .; V gene: TRBV10-3; D gene: .; CDR3 length: 14; CDR3 protein: CAISESLAKNIQYF; CDR3 DNA: TGTGCCATCAGTGAGTCGTTAGCCAAAAACATTCAGTACTTC
J gene: TRBJ1-2; clone size: .; V gene: TRBV19; D gene: .; CDR3 length: 13; CDR3 protein: CASSKGSRYGYTF; CDR3 DNA: TGTGCCAGTAGTAAAGGGTCGAGGTATGGCTACACCTTC
J gene: TRBJ2-7; clone size: .; V gene: TRBV12-3/TRBV12-4; D gene: TRBD2; CDR3 length: 14; CDR3 protein: CASRNGGGSYEQYF; CDR3 DNA: TGTGCCAGCAGGAATGGCGGGGGCTCCTACGAGCAGTACTTC
J gene: TRBJ1-1; clone size: few; V gene: TRBV7-9; D gene: TRBD1; CDR3 length: 14; CDR3 protein: CASSFRTGATEAFF; CDR3 DNA: TGTGCCAGCAGCTTCCGGACAGGGGCGACTGAAGCTTTCTTT
J gene: TRBJ1-2; clone size: .; V gene: TRBV5-1; D gene: .; CDR3 length: 18; CDR3 protein: CASSRTNRLGISSYGYTF; CDR3 DNA: TGCGCCAGCAGCCGTACCAACCGGCTCGGCATAAGTAGTTATGGCTACACCTTC
J gene: TRBJ2-7; clone size: .; V gene: TRBV15; D gene: .; CDR3 length: 12; CDR3 protein: CATSSPRAPQYF; CDR3 DNA: TGTGCCACCAGCTCCCCCCGTGCGCCGCAGTACTTC
J gene: TRBJ2-7; clone size: .; V gene: TRBV10-3; D gene: TRBD1; CDR3 length: 14; CDR3 protein: CAIRNQGQGGEQYF; CDR3 DNA: TGTGCCATCAGGAACCAGGGACAGGGTGGGGAGCAGTACTTC
J gene: TRBJ1-4; clone size: few; V gene: TRBV5-5; D gene: .; CDR3 length: 15; CDR3 protein: CASSLGWRGGEKLFF; CDR3 DNA: TGTGCCAGCAGCTTGGGTTGGCGAGGGGGAGAAAAACTGTTTTTT
J gene: TRBJ2-5; clone size: many; V gene: TRBV12-3/TRBV12-4; D gene: .; CDR3 length: 14; CDR3 protein: CASSLQGYQETQYF; CDR3 DNA: TGTGCCAGCAGTTTACAGGGATACCAAGAGACCCAGTACTTC
J gene: TRBJ2-7; clone size: few; V gene: TRBV12-3/TRBV12-4; D gene: TRBD2; CDR3 length: 16; CDR3 protein: CASSSVAGGTTYEQYF; CDR3 DNA: TGTGCCAGCAGTTCCGTAGCGGGGGGCACCACCTACGAGCAGTACTTC
J gene: TRBJ2-5; clone size: few; V gene: TRBV7-9; D gene: .; CDR3 length: 15; CDR3 protein: CASSLGLQVQETQYF; CDR3 DNA: TGTGCCAGCAGCTTAGGACTCCAGGTTCAGGAGACCCAGTACTTC
J gene: TRBJ2-7; clone size: .; V gene: TRBV20-1; D gene: TRBD1; CDR3 length: 14; CDR3 protein: CSAISGTGANEQYF; CDR3 DNA: TGCAGTGCTATCTCCGGGACAGGGGCCAACGAGCAGTACTTC
J gene: TRBJ1-3; clone size: .; V gene: TRBV3-1; D gene: .; CDR3 length: 14; CDR3 protein: CASTLYGSGNTIYF; CDR3 DNA: TGTGCCAGCACCCTCTATGGCTCTGGAAACACCATATATTTT
J gene: TRBJ1-2; clone size: few; V gene: TRBV29-1; D gene: .; CDR3 length: 13; CDR3 protein: CSVEDKTDYGYTF; CDR3 DNA: TGCAGCGTTGAAGATAAGACAGACTATGGCTACACCTTC
J gene: TRBJ2-2; clone size: .; V gene: TRBV29-1; D gene: .; CDR3 length: 13; CDR3 protein: CSVLAGGGGELFF; CDR3 DNA: TGCAGCGTTTTGGCCGGCGGTGGCGGGGAGCTGTTTTTT
J gene: TRBJ2-7; clone size: few; V gene: TRBV30; D gene: .; CDR3 length: 18; CDR3 protein: CAWSLAHHGVPSSYEQYF; CDR3 DNA: TGTGCCTGGAGTTTAGCCCATCACGGGGTTCCGAGCTCCTACGAGCAGTACTTC
J gene: TRBJ2-2; clone size: .; V gene: TRBV7-6; D gene: .; CDR3 length: 14; CDR3 protein: CASRPGAAIRELFF; CDR3 DNA: TGTGCCAGCCGACCTGGCGCAGCAATTCGGGAGCTGTTTTTT
J gene: TRBJ2-7; clone size: .; V gene: TRBV30; D gene: TRBD2; CDR3 length: 14; CDR3 protein: CAWRGGGEGYEQYF; CDR3 DNA: TGTGCCTGGAGAGGTGGTGGGGAGGGTTACGAGCAGTACTTC
J gene: TRBJ2-5; clone size: few; V gene: TRBV3-1; D gene: .; CDR3 length: 15; CDR3 protein: CASSQDGPLGETQYF; CDR3 DNA: TGTGCCAGCAGCCAAGACGGCCCATTAGGAGAGACCCAGTACTTC
J gene: TRBJ2-5; clone size: .; V gene: TRBV3-1; D gene: .; CDR3 length: 12; CDR3 protein: CAIGQTQETQYF; CDR3 DNA: TGTGCCATCGGACAGACTCAAGAGACCCAGTACTTC
J gene: TRBJ2-5; clone size: .; V gene: TRBV12-3/TRBV12-4; D gene: TRBD2; CDR3 length: 15; CDR3 protein: CASCGGAEYQETQYF; CDR3 DNA: TGTGCCAGTTGCGGGGGAGCCGAGTACCAAGAGACCCAGTACTTC
J gene: TRBJ1-2; clone size: .; V gene: TRBV5-1; D gene: TRBD1; CDR3 length: 14; CDR3 protein: CASSPDRGDRGYTF; CDR3 DNA: TGCGCCAGCAGCCCGGACAGGGGGGATCGTGGCTACACCTTC
J gene: TRBJ2-1; clone size: .; V gene: TRBV9; D gene: .; CDR3 length: 16; CDR3 protein: CASSVEAGDSYNEQFF; CDR3 DNA: TGTGCCAGCAGCGTAGAAGCGGGCGACTCCTACAATGAGCAGTTCTTC
J gene: TRBJ1-2; clone size: few; V gene: TRBV2; D gene: TRBD1; CDR3 length: 14; CDR3 protein: CATEGDRGRNGYTF; CDR3 DNA: TGTGCCACCGAGGGGGACAGGGGGCGTAATGGCTACACCTTC
J gene: TRBJ1-1; clone size: .; V gene: TRBV20-1; D gene: .; CDR3 length: 13; CDR3 protein: CSAVGPPGAEAFF; CDR3 DNA: TGCAGTGCTGTCGGGCCCCCGGGGGCTGAGGCTTTCTTT
J gene: TRBJ2-4; clone size: .; V gene: TRBV6-1; D gene: .; CDR3 length: 14; CDR3 protein: CASSALRDTDIQYF; CDR3 DNA: TGTGCCAGCAGTGCCCTCCGGGACACAGACATTCAGTACTTC
J gene: TRBJ2-3; clone size: .; V gene: TRBV3-1; D gene: .; CDR3 length: 15; CDR3 protein: CASSQDYGTTDTQYF; CDR3 DNA: TGTGCCAGCAGCCAAGACTATGGGACCACAGATACGCAGTATTTT